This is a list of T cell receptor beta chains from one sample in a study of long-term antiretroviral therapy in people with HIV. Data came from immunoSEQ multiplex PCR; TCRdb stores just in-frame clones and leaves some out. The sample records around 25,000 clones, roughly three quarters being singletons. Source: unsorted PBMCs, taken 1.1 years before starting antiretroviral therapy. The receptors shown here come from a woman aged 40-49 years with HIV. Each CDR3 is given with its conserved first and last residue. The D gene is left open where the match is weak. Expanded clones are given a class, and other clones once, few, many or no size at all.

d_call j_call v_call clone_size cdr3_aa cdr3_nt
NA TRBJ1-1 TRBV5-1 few CASSFSGNTEAFF TGCGCCAGCAGCTTTTCAGGAAACACTGAAGCTTTCTTT
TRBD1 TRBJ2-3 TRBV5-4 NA CASSLERDRGSDTQYF TGTGCCAGCAGCTTGGAGCGGGACAGGGGATCGGATACGCAGTATTTT
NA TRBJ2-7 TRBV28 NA CASTDGRRYEQYF TGTGCCAGCACTGACGGGAGACGGTACGAGCAGTACTTC
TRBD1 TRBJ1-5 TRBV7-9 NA CASSSGQVDRPQHF TGTGCCAGCAGTTCAGGACAGGTTGATAGGCCCCAGCATTTT
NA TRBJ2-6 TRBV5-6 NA CASSTDIQGAGANVLTF TGTGCCAGCAGCACGGATATACAGGGAGCTGGGGCCAACGTCCTGACTTTC
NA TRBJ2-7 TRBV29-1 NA CSVRQTGMEQYF TGCAGCGTTCGACAGACTGGAATGGAGCAGTACTTC
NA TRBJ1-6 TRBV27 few CASRPMGGIEGNSPLHF TGTGCCAGCAGGCCCATGGGGGGAATAGAAGGTAATTCACCCCTCCACTTT
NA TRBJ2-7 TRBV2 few CASSSDNSREQYF TGTGCCAGCAGTTCTGACAACTCGAGGGAGCAGTACTTC
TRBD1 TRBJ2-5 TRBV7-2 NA CASSPGTGESQETQYF TGTGCCAGCAGCCCCGGGACAGGGGAGTCCCAAGAGACCCAGTACTTC
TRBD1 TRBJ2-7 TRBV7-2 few CASSGAGGRSYEQYF TGTGCCAGCAGCGGGGCAGGGGGCAGGTCCTACGAGCAGTACTTC
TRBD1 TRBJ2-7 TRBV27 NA CASSFVQGSYEQYF TGTGCCAGCAGTTTCGTACAGGGGTCCTACGAGCAGTACTTC
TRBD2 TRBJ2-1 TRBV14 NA CASSQEEFGTSMDEQFF TGTGCCAGCAGCCAAGAAGAATTTGGGACTAGCATGGATGAGCAGTTCTTC
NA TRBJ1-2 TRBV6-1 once CASRARSKEGYGYTF TGTGCCAGCAGGGCTAGATCCAAGGAAGGCTATGGCTACACCTTC
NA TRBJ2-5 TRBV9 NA CASSPDKLEDTQYF TGTGCCAGCAGCCCCGATAAATTGGAAGATACCCAGTACTTC
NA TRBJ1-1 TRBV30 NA CAWRAGWGNTEAFF TGTGCCTGGAGAGCAGGGTGGGGGAACACTGAAGCTTTCTTT
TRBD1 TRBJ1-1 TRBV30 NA CAWSSLRQGIPEAFF TGTGCCTGGAGTTCCCTCCGACAGGGTATACCTGAAGCTTTCTTT
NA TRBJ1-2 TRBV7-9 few CASSLAVSGYTF TGTGCCAGCAGCTTAGCGGTCAGTGGCTACACCTTC